Below, 28 T cell receptor beta chains from the same sample are listed, as sequenced in a study of blood T cell repertoires in COVID-19. Sequenced by immunoSEQ multiplex PCR; TCRdb stores in-frame clones only, minus some. The table shows under 95,000 clones, with roughly 80% occurring only once. Material: peripheral blood. These TCRs come from a human donor in a cohort sampled during active COVID-19.

J is TRBJ2-1 and V is TRBV2; 9 bases agree with TRBD1. From germline, CDR1 is SNHLY and CDR2 FYNNEI. This CDR3 contains 16 residues. Trimming at V came to 6 bases and at J to 9 bases, leaving 15 bases not matched to a gene. The CDR3 sequence: CASSADRGRVGAEQFF. CDR3 bases: TGTGCCAGCAGCGCGGACAGGGGCCGGGTAGGGGCTGAGCAGTTCTTC. The variable domain in full, with the rest retrieved from reference TRBV2 and TRBJ2-1, is EPEVTQTPSHQVTQMGQEVILRCVPISNHLYFYWYRQILGQKVEFLVSFYNNEISEKSEIFDDQFSVERPDGSNFTLKIRSTKLEDSAMYFCASSADRGRVGAEQFFGPGTRLTVL.

The CDR3 nucleotides are TGTGCCAGCAGCAGTTCGGGGAACAGGGGTGAGACCCAGTACTTC. Translated, it gives CASSSSGNRGETQYF. V and J are TRBV6-5 and TRBJ2-5; 7 bases are shared with TRBD1. The J segment lost 5 bases and the V segment lost 6 bases, leaving 12 bases of the junction unmatched. Germline CDR1 and CDR2: MNHEY and SVGAGI. The CDR3 sequence is 15 residues long.

The table lists this clone with a count of one. The chain has TRBV11-2 and TRBJ2-7, with TRBD1 as a possible D gene (5 bases). The CDR3 length is 13 residues. V lost 0 bases and J 6 bases, leaving 9 bases between the germline ends. Germline V gene lookup returns CDR1 SGHAT and CDR2 FQNNGV. CDR3 coding DNA: TGTGCCAGCAGCTTAGAGGTAGGGGCCGAGCAGTACTTC. This encodes CASSLEVGAEQYF.

This chain uses TRBV6-1 with TRBJ1-2; 8 positions match TRBD1. The CDR3 runs to 15 residues. V was clipped by 2 bases and J by 5 bases; unmatched bases: 7. Germline loops: CDR1 MNHNS, CDR2 SASEGT. The CDR3 nucleotides read TGTGCCAGCAGTGAATCCAGACAGGGGACGTATGGCTACACCTTC. It codes for CASSESRQGTYGYTF.

This chain connects TRBV11-3 to TRBJ2-7; 9 positions agree with TRBD2. Germline assignment: CDR1 SGHNT and CDR2 YENEEA. The length of the CDR3 is 15 residues. Losses at the gene ends were 1 base for V and 6 bases for J; bases not matched to a gene: 7. For the CDR3, the DNA is TGTGCCAGCAGCTTAGTTAGCGGGAGCGCCTCCGAGCAGTACTTC. Protein product: CASSLVSGSASEQYF.

The gene calls are TRBV2 and TRBJ2-7; D is perhaps TRBD1 (6 bases). Germline loops: CDR1 SNHLY, CDR2 FYNNEI. The CDR3 is 13 residues long. V lost 1 base and J lost 2, with 6 bases in between. The CDR3 nucleotides are TGTGCCAGCAGTGAAGGGACAGCCTACGAGCAGTACTTC. This translates into CASSEGTAYEQYF. The whole variable domain, remainder taken from reference TRBV2 and TRBJ2-7, is EPEVTQTPSHQVTQMGQEVILRCVPISNHLYFYWYRQILGQKVEFLVSFYNNEISEKSEIFDDQFSVERPDGSNFTLKIRSTKLEDSAMYFCASSEGTAYEQYFGPGTRLTVT.

The V gene is TRBV28, the J gene TRBJ1-2; D is possibly TRBD1 (5 bases). This CDR3 contains 14 residues. V was trimmed by 5 bases and J by 4 bases, leaving 14 bases between them. The germline CDR1 and CDR2 sequences are MDHEN and SYDVKM. This CDR3 reads CASSDGGTVYGYTF. CDR3 coding DNA: TGTGCCAGCAGTGATGGGGGGACGGTCTATGGCTACACCTTC.

This rearrangement joins TRBV24-1 to TRBJ1-2; TRBD1 agrees at 7 bases. Germline CDR1 reads KGHDR; CDR2 reads SFDVKD. This CDR3 contains 14 residues. V lost 4 bases and J lost 5; bases outside the gene matches: 6. The CDR3 region has the DNA TGTGCCACCAGTGACCACGACAGGGTGTATGGCTACACCTTC. It specifies CATSDHDRVYGYTF.

This clone has just a few counts. J is TRBJ2-3 and V is TRBV7-6, with 11 nucleotides matching TRBD2. V lost 5 bases, J lost 0 bases, and 10 bases stayed unmatched. The germline V gene encodes CDR1 SGHVS and CDR2 FNYEAQ. CDR3 size: 18 residues. The CDR3 spells CASSRAGLAEWSTDTQYF. Written as DNA, the CDR3 is TGTGCCAGCAGCCGTGCGGGACTAGCGGAGTGGAGCACAGATACGCAGTATTTT. The full variable domain, in which reference TRBV7-6 and TRBJ2-3 provide the parts outside the CDR3, is GAGVSQSPRYKVTKRGQDVALRCDPISGHVSLYWYRQALGQGPEFLTYFNYEAQQDKSGLPNDRFSAERPEGSISTLTIQRTEQRDSAMYRCASSRAGLAEWSTDTQYFGPGTRLTVL.

The V and J genes are TRBV11-2 and TRBJ2-1; possibly TRBD2 for D (5 bases). Trimming removed 2 bases at V and 4 bases at J, with 12 bases between. CDR1 SGHAT and CDR2 FQNNGV come from the germline V gene. There are 15 residues in the CDR3. As DNA, the CDR3 is TGTGCCAGCAGCTTAAGAGGGATCGGGTACAATGAGCAGTTCTTC. As protein: CASSLRGIGYNEQFF.

V gene TRBV5-6 combines with J gene TRBJ2-3; D is perhaps TRBD2 (5 bases). The CDR3 spans 14 residues. V was pared by 5 bases and J by 1 base, with 11 bases between. Germline values: CDR1 SGHDT, CDR2 YYEEEE. The CDR3: CASRTFGGTDTQYF. CDR3 bases: TGTGCCAGCAGAACTTTCGGGGGCACAGATACGCAGTATTTT.

The chain links TRBV4-3 to TRBJ2-1; tentative D call: TRBD2 (6 bases). The CDR3 runs 14 residues. CDR1 is LGHNA and CDR2 is YSLEER in the germline V gene. V was shortened by 0 bases and J by 10 bases, with 13 bases between the two germline ends. Here the CDR3 DNA reads TGCGCCAGCAGCCAAGATAGGGGAGGCGTAGAGCAGTTCTTC. This gives the protein CASSQDRGGVEQFF.

The chain links TRBV7-2 to TRBJ1-4; a possible D gene is TRBD1 (5 bases). Trimming shortened V by 2 bases and J by 7 bases, and 20 bases separated the two germline ends. The CDR3 has 17 residues. Germline V gene data show CDR1 as SGHTA and CDR2 as FQGNSA. The CDR3 protein is CASSLQAGLIGGEKLFF. The CDR3 DNA is TGTGCCAGCAGCTTACAGGCAGGGTTAATTGGTGGTGAAAAACTGTTTTTT.

The table lists this clone with a count of one. The rearrangement links TRBV5-1 to TRBJ2-5; possibly TRBD2 for D (5 bases). Trimming shortened V by 4 bases and J by 4 bases, and 11 bases separated the two germline ends. The CDR3 length is 13 residues. Per the germline V gene, CDR1 is SGHRS and CDR2 is YFSETQ. The CDR3 loop is CASSESGGETQYF. In nucleotides, the CDR3 is TGCGCCAGCAGCGAAAGCGGAGGAGAGACCCAGTACTTC.

The chain couples TRBV19 to TRBJ1-1; D call uncertain. The germline CDR1 and CDR2 sequences are LNHDA and SQIVND (reference sequence). V was trimmed by 7 bases and J by 0 bases, leaving 9 bases between them. This CDR3 contains 13 residues. This CDR3 reads CASNEPMNTEAFF. CDR3 coding DNA: TGTGCCAGTAATGAGCCCATGAACACTGAAGCTTTCTTT.

The chain recombines TRBV11-2 with TRBJ2-2, with 8 bases matching TRBD2. V was clipped by 0 bases and J by 7 bases; unmatched bases: 4. CDR3 size: 15 residues. CDR1 is SGHAT, CDR2 FQNNGV, per germline. The CDR3 region has the DNA TGTGCCAGCAGCTTAGACCAGGGACTAGGCGGGGAGCTGTTTTTT. Its translation is CASSLDQGLGGELFF.

This chain uses TRBV7-8 with TRBJ2-1; perhaps TRBD2 as D (6 bases). Germline V gene sequence: CDR1 SGHVS, CDR2 FQNEAQ. The CDR3 is made up of 15 amino acids. Deletions cut 4 bases from V and 5 bases from J, with 15 bases between. This CDR3 is CASSSVGTPDNEQFF. CDR3 in DNA: TGTGCCAGCAGCTCTGTCGGGACTCCTGACAATGAGCAGTTCTTC.

The chain combines TRBV10-3 with TRBJ2-7, with 9 bases identical to TRBD1. There are 13 residues in the CDR3. CDR1 and CDR2 (germline): ENHRY, SYGVKD. V dropped 6 bases and J dropped 3; count of bases not matched to a gene: 3. The CDR3 DNA reads TGTGCCATCAGGCGGGACAGGGACTACGAGCAGTACTTC. Its protein is CAIRRDRDYEQYF.

This chain connects TRBV18 to TRBJ1-1; perhaps TRBD1 as D (5 bases). The CDR3 is 15 residues long. V was trimmed by 2 bases and J by 5 bases, leaving 15 bases between them. The V gene's germline CDR1 is KGHSH and CDR2 LQKENI. This CDR3 is CASSPTGAMGTEAFF. In DNA form, the CDR3 reads TGTGCCAGCTCACCAACTGGGGCGATGGGGACTGAAGCTTTCTTT.

This chain joins TRBV3-1 (or the pseudogene TRBV3-2) and TRBJ2-3; 7 bases are shared with TRBD2. Germline V gene lookup returns CDR1 LGHDT and CDR2 YNNKEL (reference sequence). The CDR3 covers 18 residues. J lost 0 bases, V lost 3 bases, and 12 bases had no gene match. CDR3 loop: CASSQVRGGGSSTDTQYF. The CDR3 DNA follows: TGTGCCAGCAGCCAGGTGAGGGGCGGCGGGAGTAGCACAGATACGCAGTATTTT.

This clone was detected a few times. The CDR3 bases are TGTGCCAGCAGCTTAATAAGCTTTAGCAATCAGCCCCAGCATTTT. The encoded protein is CASSLISFSNQPQHF. The rearrangement links TRBV7-2 to TRBJ1-5, with D unclear. V was cut by 2 bases and J by 0 bases, with 8 bases left in between. The germline V gene encodes CDR1 SGHTA and CDR2 FQGNSA. This CDR3 has 15 residues.

The chain links TRBV7-3 to TRBJ2-5; 8 positions agree with TRBD1. After removal of 4 bases from V and 5 bases from J, the junction contained 9 bases not matched to a gene. The germline gives CDR1 SGHTA, CDR2 FQGTGA. The CDR3 totals 15 residues. In DNA, the CDR3 is TGTGCCAGCAGCTCGCAGACAGGGGAGATCGAGACCCAGTACTTC. This gives the protein CASSSQTGEIETQYF.

This chain uses TRBV5-4 with TRBJ2-6; D not certain. CDR3 length: 20 residues. The V gene lost 0 bases and the J gene lost 1 base, with 20 bases spanning the gap. CDR1 and CDR2 (germline): SGHNT, YYREEE (reference sequence). CDR3 sequence reads: CASSLDATPTLLSGANVLTF. DNA of the CDR3: TGTGCCAGCAGCTTGGATGCGACGCCGACTCTTCTTTCTGGGGCCAACGTCCTGACTTTC.

The chain joins TRBV11-2 to TRBJ2-2, with 7 bases identical to TRBD2. This CDR3 has 17 residues. CDR1 is SGHAT and CDR2 is FQNNGV in the germline V gene. Trimming cost V 0 bases and J 4 bases; bases outside gene matches: 8. The CDR3 DNA reads as TGTGCCAGCAGCTTAGATGTTAGGGCTAGCGGCACCGGGGAGCTGTTTTTT. Translation: CASSLDVRASGTGELFF.

The chain employs TRBV5-6 and TRBJ1-3; weak D call: TRBD1 (5 bases). CDR3 length: 14 residues. The germline V gene encodes CDR1 SGHDT and CDR2 YYEEEE. V lost 3 bases, J lost 2 bases, and 9 bases lay in between. CDR3 region: CASSSSGAGNTIYF. The CDR3 coding sequence is TGTGCCAGCAGCTCTTCGGGGGCTGGAAACACCATATATTTT.

The genes are TRBV19 and TRBJ2-1, with TRBD2 matching 13 bases. V trimming: 6 bases; J trimming: 10 bases; junction bases outside the gene matches: 6. The CDR3 runs 14 residues. Germline-derived CDR1 and CDR2 are LNHDA and SQIVND (reference sequence). CDR3: CASRGLAGDREQFF. The CDR3 DNA sequence: TGTGCCAGTAGAGGACTAGCGGGAGACCGAGAGCAGTTCTTC.

The rearrangement links TRBV5-6 to TRBJ1-4; 8 positions agree with TRBD1. The ends lost 4 bases at V and 5 bases at J; junction bases unmatched: 1. The CDR3 runs 13 residues. Germline lookup yields CDR1 SGHDT and CDR2 YYEEEE. CDR3 in DNA: TGTGCCAGCAGCCGGACAGGGAATGAAAAACTGTTTTTT. This encodes CASSRTGNEKLFF.

The CDR3 loop is CASSEEVTGWGKREEKLFF. CDR3 DNA: TGTGCCAGCAGTGAAGAGGTTACAGGGTGGGGGAAAAGAGAAGAAAAACTGTTTTTT. The V and J genes are TRBV6-1 and TRBJ1-4; tentative D call: TRBD1 (6 bases). Deletions cut 1 base from V and 8 bases from J, with 26 bases between. Germline-derived CDR1 and CDR2 are MNHNS and SASEGT. This CDR3 spans 19 amino acids.